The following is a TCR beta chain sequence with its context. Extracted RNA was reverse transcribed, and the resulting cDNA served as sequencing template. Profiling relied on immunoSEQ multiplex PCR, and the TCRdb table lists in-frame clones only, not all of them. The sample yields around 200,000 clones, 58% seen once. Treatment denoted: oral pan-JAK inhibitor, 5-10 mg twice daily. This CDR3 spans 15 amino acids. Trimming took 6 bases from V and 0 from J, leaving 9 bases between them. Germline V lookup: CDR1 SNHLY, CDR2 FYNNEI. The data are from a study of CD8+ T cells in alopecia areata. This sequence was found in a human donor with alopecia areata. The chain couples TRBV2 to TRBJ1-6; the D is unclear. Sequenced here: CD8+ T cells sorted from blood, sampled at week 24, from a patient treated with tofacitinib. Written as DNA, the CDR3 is TGTGCCAGCAGGGCGACTAGCTCCTATAATTCACCCCTCCACTTT. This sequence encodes CASRATSSYNSPLHF.